These 16 T cell receptor beta chains share one sample of origin, sequenced in a study of control samples from healthy donors and cancer patients. The protocol was immunoSEQ multiplex PCR, while the TCRdb copy is restricted to in-frame clones and leaves out a portion. Of fewer than 200,000 clones in the sample, around 90% are singletons; the top ten hold 4.5% to 6%. Sequencing used blood. The receptors originated from a woman in her twenties or thirties in good health.

The chain recombines TRBV24-1 with TRBJ2-2; 9 bases agree with TRBD2. Germline values: CDR1 KGHDR, CDR2 SFDVKD. This CDR3 region has 16 residues. J gave up 4 bases and V 4 bases, and 6 bases lay outside the gene matches. As DNA, the CDR3 is TGTGCCACCAGTGACCCTGGGACTAGCTTCACCGGGGAGCTGTTTTTT. Translating it yields CATSDPGTSFTGELFF.

The V call is TRBV28, the J call TRBJ2-2, with a possible D match to TRBD2 (5 bases). The CDR3 extends over 16 amino acids. V was shortened by 7 bases and J by 1 base, with 16 bases between the two germline ends. Germline CDR1 and CDR2: MDHEN and SYDVKM. This CDR3 is CASNHLERENTGELFF. The CDR3 coding sequence is TGTGCCAGCAACCACCTGGAGAGGGAGAACACCGGGGAGCTGTTTTTT.

The rearrangement links TRBV12-2 to TRBJ1-3. TRBV12-2 is assigned pseudogene status. The CDR3 is 15 residues long. Here the CDR3 DNA reads TGTGCAAGTCCCGAGGTAGGCCCTTCTGGAAACACCATATATTTT. This translates into CASPEVGPSGNTIYF.

The chain employs TRBV19 and TRBJ2-3; 9 bases match TRBD1. The CDR3 is 15 residues long. The V gene's germline CDR1 is LNHDA and CDR2 SQIVND (reference sequence). J gave up 5 bases and V 5 bases, and 8 bases lay outside the gene matches. CDR3 protein: CASSRWDREGDTQYF. The CDR3 DNA reads as TGTGCCAGTAGTCGCTGGGACAGGGAGGGAGATACGCAGTATTTT.

This clone was observed once. The chain combines TRBV7-5 with TRBJ2-1; TRBD1 reflects the table's D call only, with no check against the DNA. TRBV7-5 is a pseudogene locus. The CDR3 covers 16 residues. The CDR3 DNA sequence: TGTGCCAGAAGCAACAAGGACAGGTTGCCCTACAATGAGCAGTTCTTC. This sequence encodes CARSNKDRLPYNEQFF.

This sequence joins TRBV24-1 and TRBJ1-2; D unclear. This CDR3 spans 12 amino acids. Trimming removed 3 bases at V and 5 bases at J, with 6 bases between. CDR1 and CDR2 from the germline V gene are KGHDR and SFDVKD. This CDR3 is CATSDELYGYTF. CDR3 bases: TGTGCCACCAGTGATGAACTTTATGGCTACACCTTC.

CDR3 in amino acids: CASQLRGGGEQFF. The CDR3 DNA sequence: TGTGCCAGCCAGCTTAGGGGAGGAGGTGAGCAGTTCTTC. The chain employs TRBV2 and TRBJ2-1, with D possibly matching TRBD2 (6 bases). CDR1 and CDR2 (germline): SNHLY, FYNNEI. The CDR3 contains 13 residues. Trimming removed 8 bases from V and 9 bases from J, with 17 bases in between.

The genes are TRBV6-6 and TRBJ2-3; 9 nucleotides line up with TRBD2. This CDR3 has 14 amino acids. Trimming took 4 bases from V and 8 from J; bases not matched to a gene: 7. Germline V gene sequence: CDR1 MNHNY, CDR2 SVGAGI (reference sequence). The chain's CDR3 is CASSLRGGTGTQYF. The CDR3 DNA reads TGTGCCAGCAGTTTGCGGGGGGGGACGGGTACGCAGTATTTT.

Note on this clone: A read error may produce the germline difference seen at one junction end. This sequence joins TRBV2 and TRBJ2-3; 10 positions match TRBD2. Per germline, CDR1 SNHLY and CDR2 FYNNEI. This CDR3 has 15 amino acids. CDR3 nucleotides: TGTGCCAGCATTGAAGGGCTAGCGGGAGTTAGGGCGCAGTATTTT. Translating gives CASIEGLAGVRAQYF.

This clone was seen once. This chain joins TRBV5-4 and TRBJ1-1; D is undetermined. V lost 0 bases and J 3 bases, leaving 9 bases between the germline ends. CDR1 is SGHNT, CDR2 YYREEE, per germline (reference sequence). This CDR3 spans 14 amino acids. In DNA form, the CDR3 reads TGTGCCAGCAGCTTGGGGACCGGTGACACTGAAGCTTTCTTT. As protein: CASSLGTGDTEAFF.

This clone was seen a single time. The chain carries TRBV28 and TRBJ1-5; no clear D gene. The germline gives CDR1 MDHEN, CDR2 SYDVKM. This CDR3 comprises 14 residues. V was pared by 3 bases and J by 6 bases, with 12 bases between. CDR3 in amino acids: CASSFLGKSQPQHF. CDR3 coding DNA: TGTGCCAGCAGTTTTTTAGGGAAAAGTCAGCCCCAGCATTTT.

The chain carries TRBV28 and TRBJ2-3; tentatively, D is TRBD1 (6 bases). Germline V gene lookup returns CDR1 MDHEN and CDR2 SYDVKM. The CDR3 has 15 amino acids. The V end was cut by 2 bases, the J end by 6 bases, with 15 bases between. The CDR3 region has the DNA TGTGCCAGCAGTTTAATGGGGGCAGGCCAGGATACGCAGTATTTT. Protein sequence: CASSLMGAGQDTQYF.

The chain employs TRBV15 and TRBJ2-4, with a possible D match to TRBD2 (6 bases). Germline CDR1 reads LNHNV; CDR2 reads YYDKDF (reference sequence). Between the trimmed V and J ends, which lost 3 bases and 5 bases, there was a span of 11 bases. The CDR3 spans 14 residues. CDR3 DNA sequence: TGTGCCACCAGCAGGGGACCGGGAGAAAACATTCAGTACTTC. Translated, it gives CATSRGPGENIQYF.

The chain uses TRBV24-1 and TRBJ2-3, with 8 positions matching TRBD1. Germline CDR1 reads KGHDR; CDR2 reads SFDVKD. The CDR3 extends over 17 amino acids. J gave up 2 bases and V 2 bases, and 8 bases lay outside the gene matches. Here the CDR3 reads CATSDYDRGGTTDTQYF. DNA for the CDR3: TGTGCCACCAGTGATTACGACAGGGGAGGTACCACAGATACGCAGTATTTT.

This chain uses TRBV4-2 with TRBJ2-7; 7 bases fit TRBD2. The germline V gene has CDR1 LGHNA and CDR2 YNFKEQ. The CDR3 loop spans 16 amino acids. Trimming took 4 bases from V and 7 from J; bases not matched to a gene: 16. As DNA, the CDR3 is TGTGCCAGCAGCCCCAGCCTTGGCGGGAGATTGGGTGAGCAGTACTTC. Protein sequence: CASSPSLGGRLGEQYF.

This clone has more than one count but fewer than ten. This rearrangement joins TRBV11-1 to TRBJ2-2; the D gene is possibly TRBD1 (5 bases). The germline V gene encodes CDR1 SGHAT and CDR2 FQDESV (reference sequence). V was clipped by 4 bases and J by 3 bases, with 12 bases between them. The CDR3 sequence is 15 residues long. The DNA of the CDR3 is TGTGCCAGCAGCTCACCAGGGTATTACACCGGGGAGCTGTTTTTT. This sequence encodes CASSSPGYYTGELFF.